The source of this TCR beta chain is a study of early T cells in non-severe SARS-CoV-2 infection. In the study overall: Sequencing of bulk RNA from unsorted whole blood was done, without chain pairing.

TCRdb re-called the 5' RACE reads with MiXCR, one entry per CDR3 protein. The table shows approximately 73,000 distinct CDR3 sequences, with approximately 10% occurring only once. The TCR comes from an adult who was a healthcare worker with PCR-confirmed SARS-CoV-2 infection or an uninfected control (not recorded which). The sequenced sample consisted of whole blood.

CDR3 bases: TGTGCTAGTGGTTTGATACCGGGACAGGGTCTGCACGAGCAGTACTTC. As protein: CASGLIPGQGLHEQYF. The chain employs TRBV12-5 and TRBJ2-7; 9 nucleotides agree with TRBD1. The V and J ends lost 2 bases and 5 bases, in that order; junction bases with no gene match: 10. From germline, CDR1 is LGHNT and CDR2 FRNRAP. The length of the CDR3 is 16 residues.